These 31 T cell receptor beta chains originate from one sample sequenced in a study of PD-L1 blockade in urothelial cancer (TCRdb year 2017). The time point label of this sample denotes: pretreatment peripheral blood. Libraries came from the immunoSEQ multiplex PCR assay. Imported from immuneACCESS, the table was reduced by TCRdb to in-frame sequences with V and J called. These copies leave out some clones; in studies compared against another copy, an unresolved V gene accounts for under half, and the cause of the remainder is not known. The sample profile shows under 80,000 clones; about four fifths of them were found once. The top ten clonotypes cover 5% to 7% of the sample. The sequences come from PBMCs, collected around atezolizumab (anti-PD-L1) treatment. Receptors originate from a man aged 70-80 years with urothelial cancer.

The chain joins TRBV19 to TRBJ2-7; 9 nucleotides match TRBD1. Germline assignment: CDR1 LNHDA and CDR2 SQIVND (reference sequence). The CDR3 runs 16 residues. Trimming took 6 bases from V and 3 from J; bases not matched to a gene: 12. DNA of the CDR3: TGTGCCAGTAGCAGCTTACCGGGACAGGGACTCTACGAGCAGTACTTC. Amino acids: CASSSLPGQGLYEQYF.

This chain connects TRBV6-1 to TRBJ1-4; no reliable D call. V lost 0 bases to trimming and J lost 8 bases, with 10 bases between them. Per germline, CDR1 MNHNS and CDR2 SASEGT. The CDR3 spans 14 residues. The DNA for the CDR3 is TGTGCCAGCAGTGAAGCGGACCGAGGGGAAAAACTGTTTTTT. Its translation: CASSEADRGEKLFF.

The chain recombines TRBV5-1 with TRBJ1-5; tentative D call: TRBD1 (5 bases). The CDR3 is 15 amino acids. Trimming shortened V by 4 bases and J by 9 bases, and 20 bases separated the two germline ends. Looked up from germline, CDR1 is SGHRS and CDR2 is YFSETQ. CDR3 sequence reads: CASSLGPLSQGPQHF. CDR3 DNA sequence: TGCGCCAGCAGCCTCGGACCTCTTTCCCAGGGGCCCCAGCATTTT.

The chain combines TRBV30 with TRBJ1-1; the D is unclear. The V gene lost 2 bases and the J gene lost 5 bases, with 9 bases spanning the gap. The germline V gene has CDR1 GTSNPN and CDR2 SVGIG (reference sequence). This CDR3 comprises 12 residues. The DNA for the CDR3 is TGTGCCTGGAGTTCGGGGAGGACTGAAGCTTTCTTT. Translating it yields CAWSSGRTEAFF.

This rearrangement joins TRBV5-5 to TRBJ2-7, with 10 bases that match TRBD1. The ends lost 4 bases at V and 0 bases at J; junction bases unmatched: 10. CDR1 is SGHKS, CDR2 YYEKEE, per germline (reference sequence). The CDR3 runs 17 residues. This CDR3 reads CASSAHQGQGTSYEQYF. CDR3 sequence (DNA): TGTGCCAGCAGCGCCCACCAGGGACAGGGGACCTCCTACGAGCAGTACTTC.

The rearrangement uses TRBV18 and TRBJ1-1, with D maybe TRBD1 (6 bases). The germline gives CDR1 KGHSH, CDR2 LQKENI. The CDR3 contains 15 residues. The V gene lost 1 base and the J gene lost 1 base, with 10 bases spanning the gap. CDR3 in amino acids: CASSPLSGANTEAFF. The CDR3 DNA follows: TGTGCCAGCTCACCACTCTCAGGGGCGAACACTGAAGCTTTCTTT.

The rearrangement uses TRBV5-1 and TRBJ1-1; unclear D gene. The ends were cut back, 0 bases at V and 0 bases at J, with 6 bases in the middle. The germline CDR1 and CDR2 sequences are SGHRS and YFSETQ. This CDR3 has 14 residues. CDR3 coding DNA: TGCGCCAGCAGCTTGGAACTGATGAACACTGAAGCTTTCTTT. As protein: CASSLELMNTEAFF.

This chain uses TRBV11-2 with TRBJ2-2, with D possibly matching TRBD2 (6 bases). Germline assignment: CDR1 SGHAT and CDR2 FQNNGV. With 2 bases removed from V and 6 bases from J, the gap between germline ends came to 16 bases. This CDR3 is built from 16 residues. The CDR3 sequence is CASSLLDGEAAGELFF. The CDR3 DNA is TGTGCCAGCAGCTTATTGGACGGGGAGGCGGCCGGGGAGCTGTTTTTT.

The chain employs TRBV6-5 and TRBJ2-2; D is unclear. There are 14 residues in the CDR3. Germline assignment: CDR1 MNHEY and CDR2 SVGAGI. Trimming left V 4 bases short and J 1 base short, with 7 bases between. In DNA, the CDR3 is TGTGCCAGCAGTTGGCGGCAGAACACCGGGGAGCTGTTTTTT. This encodes CASSWRQNTGELFF.

The chain joins TRBV5-4 to TRBJ2-1, with D tentatively TRBD1 (6 bases). This CDR3 is built from 15 residues. Per the germline V gene, CDR1 is SGHNT and CDR2 is YYREEE (reference sequence). With 0 bases removed from V and 0 bases from J, the gap between germline ends came to 7 bases. The CDR3 sequence: CASSLEQGSYNEQFF. Here the CDR3 DNA reads TGTGCCAGCAGCTTGGAACAGGGCTCCTACAATGAGCAGTTCTTC.

This chain uses TRBV6-1 with TRBJ2-3, with 12 bases matching TRBD2. The CDR3 runs to 16 residues. V dropped 0 bases and J dropped 3; count of bases not matched to a gene: 1. The V gene's germline CDR1 is MNHNS and CDR2 SASEGT. The CDR3 region has the DNA TGTGCCAGCAGTGAAGCGACTAGCGGGGGTACAGATACGCAGTATTTT. Amino acids: CASSEATSGGTDTQYF.

This clone was picked up one time. The J gene is TRBJ2-7, the V gene TRBV12-5; no clear D. V was clipped by 5 bases and J by 6 bases, with 14 bases between them. This CDR3 spans 13 amino acids. Germline assignment: CDR1 LGHNT and CDR2 FRNRAP. In nucleotides, the CDR3 is TGTGCTAGTGGTCCCTGGGCCCCGAGCGAGCAGTACTTC. The encoded protein is CASGPWAPSEQYF.

The J gene is TRBJ1-4, the V gene TRBV11-2; 7 nucleotides match TRBD1. Germline V CDR1 and CDR2: SGHAT, FQNNGV. The CDR3 contains 15 residues. Trimming took 5 bases from V and 4 from J; bases not matched to a gene: 7. DNA of the CDR3: TGTGCCAGCAGCCGCCGGGACAGCTTTAATGAAAAACTGTTTTTT. Encoded protein: CASSRRDSFNEKLFF.

V and J are TRBV5-1 and TRBJ2-2; D call uncertain. The CDR3 covers 13 residues. V was trimmed by 0 bases and J by 5 bases, leaving 5 bases between them. Looked up from germline, CDR1 is SGHRS and CDR2 is YFSETQ. CDR3 coding DNA: TGCGCCAGCAGCTTGGCTGAGACCGGGGAGCTGTTTTTT. This sequence encodes CASSLAETGELFF.

The chain employs TRBV5-1 and TRBJ2-3, with 8 bases identical to TRBD2. From germline, CDR1 is SGHRS and CDR2 YFSETQ. This CDR3 has 16 residues. The V and J ends lost 3 bases and 3 bases, in that order; junction bases with no gene match: 9. In DNA form, the CDR3 reads TGCGCCAGCAGCTCGGGACTAGTAGCTGGGACAGATACGCAGTATTTT. It codes for CASSSGLVAGTDTQYF. Variable domain in full (rest from reference TRBV5-1 and TRBJ2-3): KAGVTQTPRYLIKTRGQQVTLSCSPISGHRSVSWYQQTPGQGLQFLFEYFSETQRNKGNFPGRFSGRQFSNSRSEMNVSTLELGDSALYLCASSSGLVAGTDTQYFGPGTRLTVL.

The rearrangement uses TRBV10-2 and TRBJ2-1, with D perhaps matching TRBD2 (6 bases). The germline V gene encodes CDR1 WSHSY and CDR2 SAAADI. This CDR3 contains 14 residues. The V and J ends lost 4 bases and 5 bases respectively, with 12 bases between them. The CDR3 nucleotides read TGCGCCAGCAGTGTCGGCGGGATCGACAATGAGCAGTTCTTC. It yields the protein CASSVGGIDNEQFF.

This chain links TRBV29-1 with TRBJ1-2; no reliable D call. Germline lookup yields CDR1 SQVTM and CDR2 ANQGSEA. This CDR3 region has 12 residues. V was cut by 3 bases and J by 5 bases, with 10 bases left in between. CDR3 DNA: TGCAGCGTTGAGGAGGCCCCTTATGGCTACACCTTC. This encodes CSVEEAPYGYTF.

The rearrangement joins TRBV7-8 to TRBJ1-6; 10 bases fit TRBD1. Trimming cost V 5 bases and J 0 bases; bases outside gene matches: 4. Germline CDR1 is SGHVS and CDR2 is FQNEAQ. CDR3 size: 17 residues. The CDR3: CASSPRTGGSYNSPLHF. As DNA, the CDR3 is TGTGCCAGCAGCCCCAGGACAGGGGGCTCCTATAATTCACCCCTCCACTTT.

This chain joins TRBV2 and TRBJ2-5, with 13 bases that match TRBD2. The CDR3 length is 16 residues. V trimming: 6 bases; J trimming: 3 bases; junction bases outside the gene matches: 7. Germline V CDR1 and CDR2: SNHLY, FYNNEI. The CDR3 sequence: CASRPGTSGIKETQYF. DNA for the CDR3: TGTGCCAGCAGACCCGGGACTAGCGGGATCAAAGAGACCCAGTACTTC.

The chain couples TRBV4-2 to TRBJ2-3; 8 nucleotides line up with TRBD2. The junction had 4 bases not matched to a gene; V was cut back by 0 bases and J by 5 bases. Per the germline V gene, CDR1 is LGHNA and CDR2 is YNFKEQ. This CDR3 spans 15 amino acids. DNA of the CDR3: TGTGCCAGCAGCCAAGAAGCGGGAGTAGGAGATACGCAGTATTTT. This translates into CASSQEAGVGDTQYF.

This rearrangement joins TRBV7-2 to TRBJ1-4; tentative D call: TRBD1 (5 bases). CDR3 length: 15 amino acids. V lost 5 bases to trimming and J lost 6 bases, with 16 bases between them. The germline V gene has CDR1 SGHTA and CDR2 FQGNSA. DNA for the CDR3: TGTGCCAGCAGCCCGACGGGGGGTATTTATGAAAAACTGTTTTTT. Its protein product is CASSPTGGIYEKLFF. Drawing the rest from reference TRBV7-2 and TRBJ1-4, the complete variable domain is GAGVSQSPSNKVTEKGKDVELRCDPISGHTALYWYRQSLGQGLEFLIYFQGNSAPDKSGLPSDRFSAERTGGSVSTLTIQRTQQEDSAVYLCASSPTGGIYEKLFFGSGTQLSVL.

This clone was recorded once. CDR3 protein: CASSVGGHPFTSGNTIYF. CDR3 bases: TGTGCCAGCAGCGTAGGCGGACACCCCTTTACCTCTGGAAACACCATATATTTT. The rearrangement joins TRBV9 to TRBJ1-3, with TRBD1 as a possible D gene (5 bases). V gave up 0 bases and J gave up 0 bases, with 16 bases separating them. In germline, CDR1 is SGDLS, CDR2 YYNGEE. CDR3 length equals 18 residues.

This clone was found a few times. This chain uses TRBV6-6 with TRBJ2-7, with TRBD2 as a possible D gene (7 bases). There are 16 residues in the CDR3. Germline-derived CDR1 and CDR2 are MNHNY and SVGAGI (reference sequence). V shed 10 bases and J shed 0 bases, with 22 bases lying between them. Written as DNA, the CDR3 is TGTGCCACTGTGAGGAGGGGGGGGGCGAGCTCCTACGAGCAGTACTTC. Protein sequence: CATVRRGGASSYEQYF.

The chain recombines TRBV2 with TRBJ2-6; 11 bases are shared with TRBD1. Germline V gene data show CDR1 as SNHLY and CDR2 as FYNNEI. The CDR3 runs 20 residues. Trimming cost V 4 bases and J 0 bases; bases outside gene matches: 11. CDR3 region: CASSGALIGQGASGANVLTF. The CDR3 DNA is TGTGCCAGCAGTGGAGCTTTAATCGGACAGGGGGCCTCTGGGGCCAACGTCCTGACTTTC.

V gene TRBV7-3 combines with J gene TRBJ2-3; TRBD1 agrees at 7 bases. The CDR3 length is 15 residues. V trimming: 4 bases; J trimming: 1 base; junction bases outside the gene matches: 5. Germline CDR1 reads SGHTA; CDR2 reads FQGTGA. The CDR3 DNA reads as TGTGCCAGCAGCTCAACAGGGGTCGGCACAGATACGCAGTATTTT. This gives the protein CASSSTGVGTDTQYF.

V gene TRBV11-3 combines with J gene TRBJ2-1; 9 bases are shared with TRBD1. After removal of 2 bases from V and 4 bases from J, the junction contained 12 bases not matched to a gene. CDR1 is SGHNT, CDR2 YENEEA, per germline. The CDR3 consists of 18 residues. The CDR3 spells CASSLQGWGTGSYNEQFF. The CDR3 region has the DNA TGTGCCAGCAGCTTACAAGGTTGGGGGACAGGGTCTTACAATGAGCAGTTCTTC.

The genes are TRBV7-9 and TRBJ1-1, with 8 bases that match TRBD1. V was pared by 4 bases and J by 7 bases, with 8 bases of the junction left unmatched. Per germline, CDR1 SEHNR and CDR2 FQNEAQ (reference sequence). This CDR3 is built from 14 residues. The CDR3 nucleotides are TGTGCCAGCAGCTCCGGACAGGGAACAAGTGAAGCTTTCTTT. Its translation is CASSSGQGTSEAFF. Supplemented by reference TRBV7-9 and TRBJ1-1, the full variable domain reads DTGVSQNPRHKITKRGQNVTFRCDPISEHNRLYWYRQTLGQGPEFLTYFQNEAQLEKSRLLSDRFSAERPKGSFSTLEIQRTEQGDSAMYLCASSSGQGTSEAFFGQGTRLTVV.

This clone was counted between two and nine times. The rearrangement joins TRBV5-1 to TRBJ1-2, with 7 nucleotides matching TRBD1. J gave up 8 bases and V 3 bases, and 7 bases lay outside the gene matches. The CDR3 spans 13 residues. CDR1 SGHRS and CDR2 YFSETQ come from the germline V gene. Here the CDR3 DNA reads TGCGCCAGCAGCTCGCGGACAGGAAGCGGCTACACCTTC. Its translation is CASSSRTGSGYTF.

This sequence joins TRBV29-1 and TRBJ2-6; no firm D call. This CDR3 comprises 11 residues. The germline V gene has CDR1 SQVTM and CDR2 ANQGSEA. Trimming shortened V by 4 bases and J by 9 bases, and 7 bases separated the two germline ends. In nucleotides, the CDR3 is TGCAGCGTTGGAGACCACAACGTCCTGACTTTC. It encodes CSVGDHNVLTF. The variable domain in full, completed from reference TRBV29-1 and TRBJ2-6, reads SAVISQKPSRDICQRGTSLTIQCQVDSQVTMMFWYRQQPGQSLTLIATANQGSEATYESGFVIDKFPISRPNLTFSTLTVSNMSPEDSSIYLCSVGDHNVLTFGAGSRLTVL.

The sample holds one count of this clone. This chain links TRBV9 with TRBJ2-7; 8 positions agree with TRBD2. The germline gives CDR1 SGDLS, CDR2 YYNGEE. The length of the CDR3 is 16 residues. V dropped 1 base and J dropped 1; count of bases not matched to a gene: 7. CDR3 residues: CASSVYAAGASYEQYF. The CDR3 DNA reads as TGTGCCAGCAGCGTATATGCAGCGGGAGCTTCCTACGAGCAGTACTTC.

This clone was seen a single time. J is TRBJ2-3 and V is TRBV6-6, with D maybe TRBD2 (5 bases). Trimming stripped 2 bases from V and 5 bases from J, with 8 bases between. There are 13 residues in the CDR3. Germline assignment: CDR1 MNHNY and CDR2 SVGAGI (reference sequence). CDR3 nucleotides: TGTGCCAGCAGTTACCGGACTCTAGATACGCAGTATTTT. It is translated as CASSYRTLDTQYF.